The TCR beta chain under discussion was sequenced for a study of beta chain features in type 1 diabetes. A few counts support this clone. Sequenced material consisted of expressed TCRB transcripts (all of the isolated RNA was reverse transcribed). Clones were sequenced by immunoSEQ multiplex PCR, and TCRdb holds only the in-frame ones, with some missing. The sample yields hundreds of thousands of clones, 15% to 18% seen once. Trimming took off 1 base at V and 8 bases at J, with 11 bases between the two ends. From germline, CDR1 is SGHVS and CDR2 FNYEAQ. This CDR3 contains 14 residues. The genes are TRBV7-6 and TRBJ1-4; D gene unclear. Input material: naive CD4+ T cells from blood. The sequence was collected from a young man in good health. The CDR3 sequence: CASSLVTAREKLFF. In DNA form, the CDR3 reads TGTGCCAGCAGCTTAGTAACAGCGCGGGAAAAACTGTTTTTT.